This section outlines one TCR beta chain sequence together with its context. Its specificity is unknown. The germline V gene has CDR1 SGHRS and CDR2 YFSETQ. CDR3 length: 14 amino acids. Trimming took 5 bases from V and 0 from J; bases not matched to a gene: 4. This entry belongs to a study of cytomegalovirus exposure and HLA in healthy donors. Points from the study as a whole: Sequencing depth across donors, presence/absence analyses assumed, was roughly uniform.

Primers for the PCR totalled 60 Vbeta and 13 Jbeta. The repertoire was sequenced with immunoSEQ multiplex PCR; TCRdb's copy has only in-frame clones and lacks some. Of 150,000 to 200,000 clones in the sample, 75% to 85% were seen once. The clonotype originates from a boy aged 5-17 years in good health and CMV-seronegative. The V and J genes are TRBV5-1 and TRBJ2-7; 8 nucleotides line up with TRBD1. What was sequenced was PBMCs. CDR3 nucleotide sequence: TGCGCCAGCAGGGGACAGGCTAGCTCCTACGAGCAGTACTTC. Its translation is CASRGQASSYEQYF.